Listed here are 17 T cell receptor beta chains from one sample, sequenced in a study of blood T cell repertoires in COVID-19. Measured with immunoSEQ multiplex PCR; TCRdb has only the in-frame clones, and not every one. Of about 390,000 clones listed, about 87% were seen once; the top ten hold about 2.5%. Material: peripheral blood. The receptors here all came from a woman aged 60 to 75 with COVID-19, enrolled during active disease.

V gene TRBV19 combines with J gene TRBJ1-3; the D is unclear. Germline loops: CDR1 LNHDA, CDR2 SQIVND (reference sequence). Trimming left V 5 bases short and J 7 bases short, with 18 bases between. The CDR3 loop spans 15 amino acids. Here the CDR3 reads CASSPPSLRGNTIYF. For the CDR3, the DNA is TGTGCCAGTAGTCCCCCATCCCTCCGCGGGAACACCATATATTTT.

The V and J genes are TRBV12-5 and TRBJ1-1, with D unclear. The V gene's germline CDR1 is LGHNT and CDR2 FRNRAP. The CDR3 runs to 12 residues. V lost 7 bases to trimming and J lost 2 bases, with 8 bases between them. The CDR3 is CASEEYNTEAFF. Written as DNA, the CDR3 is TGTGCTAGTGAGGAGTACAACACTGAAGCTTTCTTT.

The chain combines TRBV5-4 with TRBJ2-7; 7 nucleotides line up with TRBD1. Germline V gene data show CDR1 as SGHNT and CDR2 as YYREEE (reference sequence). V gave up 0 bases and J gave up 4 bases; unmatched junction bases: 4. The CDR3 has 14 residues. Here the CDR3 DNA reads TGTGCCAGCAGCTTGGAGGGACAGCTTTACGAGCAGTACTTC. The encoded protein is CASSLEGQLYEQYF.

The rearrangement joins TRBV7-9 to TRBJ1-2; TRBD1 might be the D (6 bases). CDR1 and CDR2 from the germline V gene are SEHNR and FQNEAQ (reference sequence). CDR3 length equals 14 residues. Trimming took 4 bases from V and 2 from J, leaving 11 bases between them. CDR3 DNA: TGTGCCAGCAGCTCCGTAACAGGGAACTATGGCTACACCTTC. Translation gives CASSSVTGNYGYTF.

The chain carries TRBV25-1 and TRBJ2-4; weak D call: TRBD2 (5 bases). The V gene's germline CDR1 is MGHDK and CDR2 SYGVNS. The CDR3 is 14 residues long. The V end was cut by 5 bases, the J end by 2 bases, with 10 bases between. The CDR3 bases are TGTGCCAGCAGTCAAACGGGGTCCAAAAACATTCAGTACTTC. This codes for CASSQTGSKNIQYF.

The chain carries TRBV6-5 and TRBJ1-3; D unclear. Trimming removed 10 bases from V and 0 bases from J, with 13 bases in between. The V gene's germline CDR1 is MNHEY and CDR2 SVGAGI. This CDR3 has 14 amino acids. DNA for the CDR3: TGTGCCACCCTAAAAGCTGGCTCTGGAAACACCATATATTTT. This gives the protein CATLKAGSGNTIYF.

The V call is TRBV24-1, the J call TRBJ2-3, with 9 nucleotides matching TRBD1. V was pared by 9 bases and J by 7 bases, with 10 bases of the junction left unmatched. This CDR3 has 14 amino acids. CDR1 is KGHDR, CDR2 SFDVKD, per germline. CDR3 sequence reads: CATGDRDLGNTQYF. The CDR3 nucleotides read TGTGCCACCGGGGACAGGGACCTCGGGAATACGCAGTATTTT.

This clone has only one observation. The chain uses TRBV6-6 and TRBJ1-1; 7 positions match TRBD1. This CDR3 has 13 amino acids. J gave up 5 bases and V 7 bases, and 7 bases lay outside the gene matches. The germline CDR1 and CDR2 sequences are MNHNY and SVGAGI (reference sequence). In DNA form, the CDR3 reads TGTGCCAGCACCCCGTTACAGGGGACTGAAGCTTTCTTT. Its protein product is CASTPLQGTEAFF.

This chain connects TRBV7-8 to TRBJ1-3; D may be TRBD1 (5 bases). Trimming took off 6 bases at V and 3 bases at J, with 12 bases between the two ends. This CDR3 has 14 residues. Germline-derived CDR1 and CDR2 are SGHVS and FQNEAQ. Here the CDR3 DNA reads TGTGCCAGCAGTCCGCGGGGGGGTGGAAACACCATATATTTT. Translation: CASSPRGGGNTIYF.

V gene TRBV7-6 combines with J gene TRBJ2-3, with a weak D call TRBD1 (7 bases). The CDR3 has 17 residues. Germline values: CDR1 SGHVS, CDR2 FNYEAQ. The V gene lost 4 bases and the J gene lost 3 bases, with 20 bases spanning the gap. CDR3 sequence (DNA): TGTGCCAGCAGCTCTCGGCCAGGGGGGCAAGGGACAGATACGCAGTATTTT. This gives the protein CASSSRPGGQGTDTQYF.

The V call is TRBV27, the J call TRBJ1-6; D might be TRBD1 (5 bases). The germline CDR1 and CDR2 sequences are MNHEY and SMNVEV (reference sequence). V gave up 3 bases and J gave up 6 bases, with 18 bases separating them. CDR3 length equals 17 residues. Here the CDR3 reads CASSLGGPGNFNSPLHF. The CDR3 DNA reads TGTGCCAGCAGTTTGGGAGGCCCAGGGAATTTTAATTCACCCCTCCACTTT.

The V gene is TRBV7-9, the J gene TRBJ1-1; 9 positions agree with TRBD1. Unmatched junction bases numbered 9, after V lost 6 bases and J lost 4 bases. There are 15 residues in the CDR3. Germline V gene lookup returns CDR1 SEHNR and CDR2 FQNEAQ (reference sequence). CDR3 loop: CASSGQGRKGTEAFF. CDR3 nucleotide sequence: TGTGCCAGCAGTGGACAGGGGAGGAAGGGCACTGAAGCTTTCTTT. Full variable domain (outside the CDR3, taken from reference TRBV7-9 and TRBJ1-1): DTGVSQNPRHKITKRGQNVTFRCDPISEHNRLYWYRQTLGQGPEFLTYFQNEAQLEKSRLLSDRFSAERPKGSFSTLEIQRTEQGDSAMYLCASSGQGRKGTEAFFGQGTRLTVV.

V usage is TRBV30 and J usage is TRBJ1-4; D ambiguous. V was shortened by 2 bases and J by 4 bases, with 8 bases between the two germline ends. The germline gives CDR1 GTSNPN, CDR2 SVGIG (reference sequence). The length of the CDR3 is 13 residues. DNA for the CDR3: TGTGCCTGGAGTATGTCTCTTAATGAAAAACTGTTTTTT. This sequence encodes CAWSMSLNEKLFF.

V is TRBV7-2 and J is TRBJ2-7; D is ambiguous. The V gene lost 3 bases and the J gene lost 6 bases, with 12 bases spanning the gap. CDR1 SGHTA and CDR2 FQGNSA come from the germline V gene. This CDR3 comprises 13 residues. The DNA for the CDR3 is TGTGCCAGCAGCTTCCCCTTCCCCTCCGAGCAGTACTTC. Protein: CASSFPFPSEQYF. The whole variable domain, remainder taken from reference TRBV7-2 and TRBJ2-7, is GAGVSQSPSNKVTEKGKDVELRCDPISGHTALYWYRQSLGQGLEFLIYFQGNSAPDKSGLPSDRFSAERTGGSVSTLTIQRTQQEDSAVYLCASSFPFPSEQYFGPGTRLTVT.

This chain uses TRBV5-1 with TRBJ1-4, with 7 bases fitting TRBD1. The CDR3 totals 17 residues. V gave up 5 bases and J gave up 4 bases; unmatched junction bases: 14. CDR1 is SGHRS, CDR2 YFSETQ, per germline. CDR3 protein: CASRQTIAGQSNEKLFF. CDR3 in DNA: TGCGCCAGCAGACAGACCATAGCGGGACAGAGTAATGAAAAACTGTTTTTT.

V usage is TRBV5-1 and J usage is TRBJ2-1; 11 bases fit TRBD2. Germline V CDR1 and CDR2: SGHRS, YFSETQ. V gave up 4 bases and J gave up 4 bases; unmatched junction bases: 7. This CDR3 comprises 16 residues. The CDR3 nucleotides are TGCGCCAGCAGCCCGGCGGCTAGCGGGGGGTACAATGAGCAGTTCTTC. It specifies CASSPAASGGYNEQFF.

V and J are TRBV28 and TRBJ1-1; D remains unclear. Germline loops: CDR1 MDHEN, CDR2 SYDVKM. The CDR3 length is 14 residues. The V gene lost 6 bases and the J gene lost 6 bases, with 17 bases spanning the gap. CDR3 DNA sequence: TGTGCCAGCAGCCTTAGAACGGGTTGGGCTGAAGCTTTCTTT. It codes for CASSLRTGWAEAFF.